Here is one TCR beta chain with its context. This sample stems from a study of blood T cell repertoires in COVID-19. Study-level information: Sources were T cells, B-cell-depleted T cells, or PBMCs; the material itself was cDNA or gDNA.

Followed longitudinally, the Seattle patients had been enrolled during active infection. Germline CDR1 is SGHNT and CDR2 is YENEEA. The CDR3 extends over 16 amino acids. Unmatched junction bases numbered 5, after V lost 2 bases and J lost 1 base. Produced via immunoSEQ multiplex PCR; TCRdb's table is partial and in-frame only. The sample records some 120,000 clones, more than 80% being singletons. This receptor was obtained from a woman of 80 years or more with COVID-19, enrolled during active disease. The genes are TRBV11-3 and TRBJ2-1; 7 bases align to TRBD1. The material sequenced was peripheral blood. CDR3 DNA sequence: TGTGCCAGCAGCTTACTGAGACAGGGATCCTACAATGAGCAGTTCTTC. It specifies CASSLLRQGSYNEQFF.